This T cell receptor beta chain was identified during a study of vaccination and CD4 T cells after COVID-19. Study-level information: Every culture used as a control got a CEFX pool, an HIV-1 Nef pool, or no peptide.

Overall study findings and caveats: Among those convalescent, a median 86.3% of reactive clones emerged solely post-vaccination.

This sample's time point: late sampling 161 to 241 days after vaccination in three convalescent patients. Described treatment: approximately nine-day PBMC culture with coronavirus spike peptide pools or control peptides (ViraFEST assay). The positive PCR dates, which preceded the US Alpha, Beta and Delta variants, fell between March and December 2020. Between the trimmed V and J ends, which lost 6 bases and 8 bases, there was a span of 16 bases. There are 13 residues in the CDR3. Germline CDR1 and CDR2: MNHEY and SMNVEV (reference sequence). Concerning this clonotype itself: The antigen remains unidentified.

Cultured CD4+ T cell DNA underwent sequencing with the Oncomine TCR Beta short-read assay. The template was genomic DNA from cultured CD4+ T cells. TCRdb re-called the PCR reads through MiXCR, storing one row per CDR3 protein. The sample shows 18,000 or so distinct CDR3 sequences, 51% of them seen only once. The sequence was collected from a human donor who had recovered from COVID-19. The sample in question was CD4+ T cells from blood, cultured in vitro, obtained about 7 months after SARS-CoV-2 vaccination. The V call is TRBV27, the J call TRBJ1-2, with D possibly TRBD1 on 5 matching bases. The CDR3 sequence: CASSYNGGSGYTF. The CDR3 DNA sequence: TGTGCCAGCAGCTATAACGGGGGGTCCGGCTACACCTTC.